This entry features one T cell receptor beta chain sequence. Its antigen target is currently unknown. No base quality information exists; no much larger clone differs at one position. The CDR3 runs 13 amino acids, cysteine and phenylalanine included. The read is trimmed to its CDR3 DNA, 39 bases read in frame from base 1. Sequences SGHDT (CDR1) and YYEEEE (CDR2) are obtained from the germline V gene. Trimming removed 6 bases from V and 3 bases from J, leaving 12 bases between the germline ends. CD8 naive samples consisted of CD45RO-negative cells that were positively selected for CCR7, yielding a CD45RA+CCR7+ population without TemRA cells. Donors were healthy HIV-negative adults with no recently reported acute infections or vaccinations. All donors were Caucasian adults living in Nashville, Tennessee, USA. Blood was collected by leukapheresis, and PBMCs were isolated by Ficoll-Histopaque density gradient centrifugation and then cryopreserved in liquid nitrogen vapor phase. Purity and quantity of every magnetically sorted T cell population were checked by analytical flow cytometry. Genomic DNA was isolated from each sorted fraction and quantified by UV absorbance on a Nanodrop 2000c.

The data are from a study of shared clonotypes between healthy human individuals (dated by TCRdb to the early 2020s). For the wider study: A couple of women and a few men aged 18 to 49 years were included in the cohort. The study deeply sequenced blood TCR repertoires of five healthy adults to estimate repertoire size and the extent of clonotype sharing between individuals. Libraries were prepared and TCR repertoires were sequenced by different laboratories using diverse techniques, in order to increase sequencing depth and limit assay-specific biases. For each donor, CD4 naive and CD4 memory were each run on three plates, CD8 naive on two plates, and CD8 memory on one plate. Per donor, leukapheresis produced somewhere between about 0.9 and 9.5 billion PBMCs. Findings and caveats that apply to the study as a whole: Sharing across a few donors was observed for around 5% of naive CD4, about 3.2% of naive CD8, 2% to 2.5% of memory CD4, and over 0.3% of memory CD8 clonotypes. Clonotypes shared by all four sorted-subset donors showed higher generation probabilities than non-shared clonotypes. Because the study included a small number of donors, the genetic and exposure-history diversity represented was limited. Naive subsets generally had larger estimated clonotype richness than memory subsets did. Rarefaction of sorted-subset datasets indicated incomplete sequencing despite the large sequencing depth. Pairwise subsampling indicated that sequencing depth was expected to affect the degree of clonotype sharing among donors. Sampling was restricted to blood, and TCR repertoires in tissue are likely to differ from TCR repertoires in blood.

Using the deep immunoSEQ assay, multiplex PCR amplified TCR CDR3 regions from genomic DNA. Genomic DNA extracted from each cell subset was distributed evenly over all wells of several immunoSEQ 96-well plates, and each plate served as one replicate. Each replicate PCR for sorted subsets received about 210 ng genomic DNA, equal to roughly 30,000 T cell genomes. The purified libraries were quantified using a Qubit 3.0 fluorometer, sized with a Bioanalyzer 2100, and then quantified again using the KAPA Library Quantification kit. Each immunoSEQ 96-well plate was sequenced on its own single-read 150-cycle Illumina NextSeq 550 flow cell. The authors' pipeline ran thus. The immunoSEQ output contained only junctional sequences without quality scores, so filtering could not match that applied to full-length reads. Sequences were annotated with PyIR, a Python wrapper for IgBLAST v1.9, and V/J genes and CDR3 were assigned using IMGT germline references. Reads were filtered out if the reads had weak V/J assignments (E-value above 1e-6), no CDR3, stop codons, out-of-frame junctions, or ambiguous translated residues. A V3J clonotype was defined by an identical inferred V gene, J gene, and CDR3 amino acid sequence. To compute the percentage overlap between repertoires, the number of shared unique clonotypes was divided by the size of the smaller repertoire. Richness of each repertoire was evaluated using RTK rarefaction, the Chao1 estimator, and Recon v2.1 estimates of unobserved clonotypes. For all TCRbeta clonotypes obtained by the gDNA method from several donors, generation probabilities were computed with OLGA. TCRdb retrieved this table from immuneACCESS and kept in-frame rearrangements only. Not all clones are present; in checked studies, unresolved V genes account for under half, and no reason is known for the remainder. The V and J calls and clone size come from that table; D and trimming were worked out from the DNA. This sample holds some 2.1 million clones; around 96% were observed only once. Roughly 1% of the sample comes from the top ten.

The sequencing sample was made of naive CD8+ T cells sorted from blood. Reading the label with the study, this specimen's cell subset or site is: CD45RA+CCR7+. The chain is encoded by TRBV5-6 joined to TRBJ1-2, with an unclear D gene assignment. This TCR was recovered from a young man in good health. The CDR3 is CASNLGEYYGYTF. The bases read TGTGCCAGCAACCTGGGAGAATACTATGGCTACACCTTC.